Listed below are T cell receptor beta chains from one sample, sequenced in a study of OX40 agonist ivuxolimab in advanced cancers. Profiled with immunoSEQ multiplex PCR; TCRdb holds only in-frame clones, not every one. The sample carries some 90,000 clones, around 86% recorded once. The sample in question was CD4+ or CD8+ T cells sorted from blood, obtained in a trial of the OX40 agonist ivuxolimab. Receptors originate from an adult with an advanced solid tumor such as melanoma, head and neck, liver or kidney cancer. Both conserved end residues are part of each CDR3. D genes are given only for firm matches. Clone size is stated in some rows and not others, as once, few, many or a class when expanded.

J	V	size	D	DNA	CDR3
TRBJ2-7	TRBV28	-	TRBD1	TGTGCCAGCAGGCCCGGGACAGTGAGCTACGAGCAGTACTTC	CASRPGTVSYEQYF
TRBJ1-6	TRBV2	-	-	TGTGCCAGCATTGTCCCCCCCCGGGACACCAATTCACCCCTCCACTTT	CASIVPPRDTNSPLHF
TRBJ2-2	TRBV28	-	TRBD2	TGTGCCAGCAGTTTATCTCGTCTAGCGGGACGGACCCTCGGGGAGCTGTTTTTT	CASSLSRLAGRTLGELFF
TRBJ2-1	TRBV7-7	once	TRBD2	TGTGCCAGCAGCCTCACTAGCGGGGGGCAGGGTGAGCAGTTCTTC	CASSLTSGGQGEQFF
TRBJ2-3	TRBV10-1	-	-	TGCGCCAGCAGTGCGTCTGCTCTCCCCACAGATACGCAGTATTTT	CASSASALPTDTQYF
TRBJ2-3	TRBV10-3	-	-	TGTGCCATCAGTGAGTCCTTGGTATCGTCAGATACGCAGTATTTT	CAISESLVSSDTQYF
TRBJ2-3	TRBV29-1	-	TRBD2	TGCAGCGTTGCCGGGACTAGCGGGGGGGCTACACGCACAGATACGCAGTATTTT	CSVAGTSGGATRTDTQYF
TRBJ1-3	TRBV7-3	-	-	TGTGCCAGCAGCTTACAGGGGACTTCTGGAAACACCATATATTTT	CASSLQGTSGNTIYF
TRBJ1-3	TRBV27	-	-	TGTGCCAGCAGTTCAGGCGGAAACACCATATATTTT	CASSSGGNTIYF
TRBJ1-4	TRBV5-4	once	-	TGTGCCAGCAGCCAGCCGGGCCCGGGGGCAACTAATGAAAAACTGTTTTTT	CASSQPGPGATNEKLFF
TRBJ2-3	TRBV20-1	-	-	TGCAGTGCAACCAAGACAGATACGCAGTATTTT	CSATKTDTQYF
TRBJ2-5	TRBV25-1	-	TRBD1	TGTGCCAGCAGTGAAGCAGGACAGGGGGCTGGGACCCAGTACTTC	CASSEAGQGAGTQYF
TRBJ1-2	TRBV2	-	-	TGTGCCAGCAGTGCCAGGGAACGAGGCTACACCTTC	CASSARERGYTF
TRBJ2-3	TRBV27	-	-	TGTGCCAGCACCGCAGGGGACGGCCTCGGCACAGATACGCAGTATTTT	CASTAGDGLGTDTQYF
TRBJ2-1	TRBV29-1	-	-	TGCAGCGTTGAAGGCCTCCACAGGGTAACCTACAATGAGCAGTTCTTC	CSVEGLHRVTYNEQFF
TRBJ2-5	TRBV7-2	once	TRBD2	TGTGCCAGCAGCTCGGGACTACAAGAGACCCAGTACTTC	CASSSGLQETQYF
TRBJ1-5	TRBV19	-	-	TGTGCCAGTAGTATAGGAGCCATCGGGACCCCGGATCAGCCCCAGCATTTT	CASSIGAIGTPDQPQHF
TRBJ2-1	TRBV20-1	-	-	TGCAGTGCTAGTGCCTACAATGAGCAGTTCTTC	CSASAYNEQFF
TRBJ2-7	TRBV12-5	-	-	TGTGCTAGTGGTACCGAGGGGGGGGCATACGAGCAGTACTTC	CASGTEGGAYEQYF
TRBJ1-1	TRBV13	-	TRBD1	TGTGCCAGCAGCTGGCGACAGGGGGACACTGAAGCTTTCTTT	CASSWRQGDTEAFF
TRBJ1-4	TRBV11-2	-	-	TGTGCCAGCAGCTTTTCTTCAGGAGCCGATGAAAAACTGTTTTTT	CASSFSSGADEKLFF
TRBJ1-6	TRBV19	few	-	TGTGCCAGTAGTATAGTCGGGGGGGCGCGGAATTCACCCCTCCACTTT	CASSIVGGARNSPLHF
TRBJ1-1	TRBV19	-	-	TGTGCCAGTAGTCCCCGATCGGGGACTGAAGCTTTCTTT	CASSPRSGTEAFF
TRBJ1-3	TRBV7-2	-	TRBD1	TGTGCCAGCAGCCGGGACAGGGCCGGAAACACCATATATTTT	CASSRDRAGNTIYF
TRBJ2-2	TRBV4-3	-	-	TGCGCCAGCAGCCAAGGTTTAAGGGGGACCGGGGAGCTGTTTTTT	CASSQGLRGTGELFF
TRBJ1-1	TRBV27	-	-	TGTGCCAGCAGTTTACGACAGGTGAACACTGAAGCTTTCTTT	CASSLRQVNTEAFF
TRBJ2-2	TRBV18	once	-	TGTGCCAGCTCACCACGGGGACACGGGGACACCGGGGAGCTGTTTTTT	CASSPRGHGDTGELFF
TRBJ2-2	TRBV19	once	TRBD1	TGTGCCAGTATTCGGACAGGGGGTACCGGGGAGCTGTTTTTT	CASIRTGGTGELFF
TRBJ1-1	TRBV6-5	-	-	TGTGCCAGCAGCCCCAGGGCACTAAACACTGAAGCTTTCTTT	CASSPRALNTEAFF
TRBJ2-3	TRBV7-8	-	-	TGTGCCAGCAGCTTAGTGGTAGATACGCAGTATTTT	CASSLVVDTQYF
TRBJ1-1	TRBV5-1	-	TRBD1	TGCGCCAGCAGGAACCAGGGGGCGGACACTGAAGCTTTCTTT	CASRNQGADTEAFF